Shown below are 30 T cell receptor beta chains from a single sample sequenced in a study of cytomegalovirus exposure and HLA in healthy donors. Here immunoSEQ multiplex PCR was the method, and the copy in TCRdb shows in-frame clones only, minus some. In the table there are some 120,000 clones, approximately 94% of which are singletons. Sequencing was done on a sample of PBMCs. The receptors were sampled from a woman aged 18-30 years in good health and CMV-seronegative.

This rearrangement joins TRBV27 to TRBJ2-1, with a possible D match to TRBD2 (5 bases). The ends were cut back, 3 bases at V and 2 bases at J, with 11 bases in the middle. This CDR3 comprises 15 residues. The germline CDR1 and CDR2 sequences are MNHEY and SMNVEV (reference sequence). In nucleotides, the CDR3 is TGTGCCAGCAGTTTCGCGAACGGGGCCTACAATGAGCAGTTCTTC. This sequence encodes CASSFANGAYNEQFF.

The rearrangement joins TRBV6-5 to TRBJ2-1; 11 bases map to TRBD1. There are 13 residues in the CDR3. V was pared by 8 bases and J by 5 bases, with 2 bases of the junction left unmatched. Germline V gives CDR1 MNHEY, CDR2 SVGAGI. CDR3 DNA: TGTGCCAGCGGACAGGGGGCCAACAATGAGCAGTTCTTC. As protein: CASGQGANNEQFF.

The chain employs TRBV9 and TRBJ2-5; tentatively, D is TRBD1 (6 bases). Trimming left V 6 bases short and J 2 bases short, with 8 bases between. Germline CDR1 is SGDLS and CDR2 is YYNGEE. This CDR3 comprises 12 residues. The CDR3 loop reads CASKGVQETQYF. DNA of the CDR3: TGTGCCAGCAAGGGGGTACAAGAGACCCAGTACTTC.

The gene calls are TRBV5-1 and TRBJ2-3; TRBD2 is a possible D gene (6 bases). V dropped 0 bases and J dropped 0 bases, with 11 bases sitting between them. This CDR3 comprises 16 residues. CDR1 SGHRS and CDR2 YFSETQ come from the germline V gene. DNA of the CDR3: TGCGCCAGCAGCTTGGAAGTAGCGGCTAGCACAGATACGCAGTATTTT. Translating gives CASSLEVAASTDTQYF.

This chain uses TRBV6-5 with TRBJ2-3; D may be TRBD2 (5 bases). Germline CDR1 reads MNHEY; CDR2 reads SVGAGI. The CDR3 loop spans 12 amino acids. V dropped 5 bases and J dropped 6 bases, with 9 bases sitting between them. CDR3 loop: CASSNGVDTQYF. In DNA form, the CDR3 reads TGTGCCAGCAGTAACGGGGTCGATACGCAGTATTTT.

The DNA of the CDR3 is TGCAGCGCAGACAGGCGGAACACTGAAGCTTTCTTT. This encodes CSADRRNTEAFF. This chain links TRBV29-1 with TRBJ1-1, with D possibly TRBD1 on 6 matching bases. Per the germline V gene, CDR1 is SQVTM and CDR2 is ANQGSEA. The V and J ends lost 7 bases and 1 base respectively, with 10 bases between them. The CDR3 contains 12 residues.

The genes are TRBV29-1 and TRBJ2-5, with D possibly being TRBD2 (5 bases). V dropped 4 bases and J dropped 3 bases, with 12 bases sitting between them. The CDR3 consists of 13 residues. Germline CDR1 and CDR2: SQVTM and ANQGSEA. The CDR3 sequence is CSVGYLAKETQYF. CDR3 DNA sequence: TGCAGCGTTGGATATCTAGCTAAAGAGACCCAGTACTTC.

The V and J genes are TRBV7-3 and TRBJ2-3; 10 nucleotides match TRBD2. Per germline, CDR1 SGHTA and CDR2 FQGTGA. The V segment lost 6 bases and the J segment 5 bases; nucleotides outside the gene matches: 8. This CDR3 has 15 amino acids. CDR3 coding DNA: TGTGCCAGCAGTTTAGCGGGAGGAGAAGGAGATACGCAGTATTTT. Its protein is CASSLAGGEGDTQYF.

The chain recombines TRBV6-5 with TRBJ1-4; 7 positions match TRBD1. The germline CDR1 and CDR2 sequences are MNHEY and SVGAGI. The CDR3 contains 14 residues. V lost 5 bases to trimming and J lost 8 bases; unmatched junction nucleotides: 8. For the CDR3, the DNA is TGTGCCAGCAGTATTACAGGGGCGGCCGAAAAACTGTTTTTT. Translated: CASSITGAAEKLFF.

This clone appeared a single time. This chain connects TRBV2 to TRBJ1-5; TRBD1 is a possible D gene (6 bases). Trimming took off 6 bases at V and 2 bases at J, with 11 bases between the two ends. The length of the CDR3 is 14 residues. Germline V lookup: CDR1 SNHLY, CDR2 FYNNEI. CDR3 sequence: CASRGEGGNQPQHF. DNA of the CDR3: TGTGCCAGCAGGGGGGAGGGGGGCAATCAGCCCCAGCATTTT.

As to this clone: Other DNA variants within this sample encode the same CDR3. The chain is built from TRBV27 and TRBJ1-1; possible D gene TRBD1, 5 bases. Germline CDR1 reads MNHEY; CDR2 reads SMNVEV (reference sequence). The CDR3 totals 14 residues. The V gene lost 2 bases and the J gene lost 2 bases, with 9 bases spanning the gap. The CDR3 region is CASSLEGLNTEAFF. CDR3 in DNA: TGTGCCAGCAGTTTAGAGGGACTTAACACTGAAGCTTTCTTT.

This chain joins TRBV27 and TRBJ2-5, with a possible D match to TRBD1 (5 bases). V lost 4 bases and J 4 bases, leaving 13 bases between the germline ends. CDR1 MNHEY and CDR2 SMNVEV come from the germline V gene (reference sequence). The CDR3 consists of 14 residues. Written as DNA, the CDR3 is TGTGCCAGCAGTTCCCTAGGGGAACGAGAGACCCAGTACTTC. Amino acids: CASSSLGERETQYF.

The chain recombines TRBV2 with TRBJ2-7, with TRBD2 as a possible D gene (6 bases). Germline lookup yields CDR1 SNHLY and CDR2 FYNNEI. This CDR3 contains 15 residues. V gave up 6 bases and J gave up 7 bases, with 22 bases separating them. Here the CDR3 reads CASSYFWTGREEQYF. The CDR3 nucleotides are TGTGCCAGCAGCTACTTTTGGACGGGGCGGGAAGAGCAGTACTTC.

This clone has a handful of counts. The rearrangement joins TRBV10-1 to TRBJ2-7; 7 bases are shared with TRBD1. CDR1 is WNHNN and CDR2 is SYGVQD in the germline V gene (reference sequence). V lost 8 bases, J lost 3 bases, and 13 bases stayed unmatched. CDR3 length equals 15 residues. Written as DNA, the CDR3 is TGCGCCAGCCTGGAGCGCCGGGACAGATTCTACGAGCAGTACTTC. This codes for CASLERRDRFYEQYF.

This clone has more than one count but fewer than ten. The rearrangement links TRBV27 to TRBJ1-1; the D is unclear. CDR1 is MNHEY, CDR2 SMNVEV, per germline (reference sequence). Trimming took 3 bases from V and 11 from J, leaving 16 bases between them. The CDR3 has 13 amino acids. Here the CDR3 reads CASSFGKGGGAFF. CDR3 nucleotides: TGTGCCAGCAGTTTTGGGAAGGGCGGAGGCGCTTTCTTT.

This clone was recorded once. CDR3 sequence reads: CASSLTGGSPLHF. CDR3 nucleotide sequence: TGTGCCAGCAGTCTCACAGGGGGTTCACCCCTCCACTTT. The chain links TRBV6-4 to TRBJ1-6; TRBD1 agrees at 8 bases. V shed 5 bases and J 9 bases; nucleotides not matched to a gene: 3. Germline V gene data show CDR1 as MRHNA and CDR2 as SNTAGT. CDR3 length equals 13 residues.

The rearrangement uses TRBV7-3 and TRBJ2-2; 7 bases map to TRBD2. Germline-derived CDR1 and CDR2 are SGHTA and FQGTGA. CDR3 length: 15 amino acids. Losses at the gene ends were 1 base for V and 5 bases for J; bases not matched to a gene: 4. The CDR3 sequence is CASSLIRGETGELFF. The CDR3 DNA reads as TGTGCCAGCAGCTTAATACGGGGGGAAACCGGGGAGCTGTTTTTT.

The rearrangement joins TRBV5-1 to TRBJ1-1, with D uncertain. The CDR3 covers 14 residues. Trimming shortened V by 4 bases and J by 2 bases, and 12 bases separated the two germline ends. CDR1 is SGHRS and CDR2 is YFSETQ in the germline V gene. CDR3 sequence (DNA): TGCGCCAGCAGCGTCGAGTCGTCTAACACTGAAGCTTTCTTT. Translating gives CASSVESSNTEAFF.

This clone was seen only once. The J gene is TRBJ2-7, the V gene TRBV14, with 10 bases identical to TRBD2. This CDR3 has 15 residues. V lost 1 base to trimming and J lost 4 bases; unmatched junction nucleotides: 4. Germline-derived CDR1 and CDR2 are SGHDN and FVKESK. The DNA for the CDR3 is TGTGCCAGCAGCCAAGGTCCGGGACTAGCGTACGAGCAGTACTTC. It specifies CASSQGPGLAYEQYF.

The rearrangement joins TRBV6-6 to TRBJ1-5, with 9 bases that match TRBD1. Trimming removed 6 bases from V and 3 bases from J; junction bases left unmatched: 3. This CDR3 comprises 14 residues. Germline V gene sequence: CDR1 MNHNY, CDR2 SVGAGI (reference sequence). The CDR3 DNA follows: TGTGCCAGCAGAACAGGGGGCCCCAATCAGCCCCAGCATTTT. Translation gives CASRTGGPNQPQHF.

V is TRBV2 and J is TRBJ2-7, with D possibly matching TRBD1 (7 bases). V was cut by 8 bases and J by 2 bases, with 16 bases left in between. The length of the CDR3 is 14 residues. The germline CDR1 and CDR2 sequences are SNHLY and FYNNEI. The CDR3 DNA reads TGTGCCAGCGGACGGGGGACAGACCCCTACGAGCAGTACTTC. This gives the protein CASGRGTDPYEQYF. Supplemented by reference TRBV2 and TRBJ2-7, the full variable domain reads EPEVTQTPSHQVTQMGQEVILRCVPISNHLYFYWYRQILGQKVEFLVSFYNNEISEKSEIFDDQFSVERPDGSNFTLKIRSTKLEDSAMYFCASGRGTDPYEQYFGPGTRLTVT.

This clone was seen only once. This sequence joins TRBV2 and TRBJ1-1, with D possibly being TRBD1 (6 bases). This CDR3 comprises 13 residues. The germline CDR1 and CDR2 sequences are SNHLY and FYNNEI. V was trimmed by 6 bases and J by 3 bases, leaving 11 bases between them. Here the CDR3 reads CASRRGRDTEAFF. Written as DNA, the CDR3 is TGTGCCAGCAGGCGGGGGCGGGACACTGAAGCTTTCTTT.

This clone has only a few counts. The chain has TRBV5-4 and TRBJ1-3; 9 positions match TRBD1. Looked up from germline, CDR1 is SGHNT and CDR2 is YYREEE (reference sequence). V gave up 7 bases and J gave up 2 bases; unmatched junction bases: 7. The CDR3 is 15 residues long. The CDR3 coding sequence is TGTGCCAGCGGTATACAGGGGGCTACTGGAAACACCATATATTTT. This codes for CASGIQGATGNTIYF. The full variable domain, in which reference TRBV5-4 and TRBJ1-3 provide the parts outside the CDR3, is ETGVTQSPTHLIKTRGQQVTLRCSSQSGHNTVSWYQQALGQGPQFIFQYYREEENGRGNFPPRFSGLQFPNYSSELNVNALELDDSALYLCASGIQGATGNTIYFGEGSWLTVV.

This chain uses TRBV6-5 with TRBJ2-5; 7 nucleotides align to TRBD1. The CDR3 totals 16 residues. The V gene's germline CDR1 is MNHEY and CDR2 SVGAGI. Unmatched junction bases numbered 7, after V lost 2 bases and J lost 1 base. The CDR3 sequence is CASSYVFTGAQETQYF. DNA of the CDR3: TGTGCCAGCAGTTACGTATTTACAGGGGCCCAAGAGACCCAGTACTTC.

This chain links TRBV28 with TRBJ1-4, with D tentatively TRBD1 (5 bases). Trimming removed 5 bases at V and 5 bases at J, with 9 bases between. The CDR3 has 13 amino acids. The germline V gene encodes CDR1 MDHEN and CDR2 SYDVKM. CDR3 bases: TGTGCCAGCAGTAGGCAGGGAAATGAAAAACTGTTTTTT. This sequence encodes CASSRQGNEKLFF. The full variable domain, in which reference TRBV28 and TRBJ1-4 provide the parts outside the CDR3, is DVKVTQSSRYLVKRTGEKVFLECVQDMDHENMFWYRQDPGLGLRLIYFSYDVKMKEKGDIPEGYSVSREKKERFSLILESASTNQTSMYLCASSRQGNEKLFFGSGTQLSVL.

The chain carries TRBV27 and TRBJ2-2, with 8 nucleotides matching TRBD2. In germline, CDR1 is MNHEY, CDR2 SMNVEV (reference sequence). The CDR3 is 16 residues long. V lost 2 bases, J lost 4 bases, and 6 bases stayed unmatched. The CDR3 reads CASSLGSGVFTGELFF. CDR3 nucleotide sequence: TGTGCCAGCAGTTTAGGTAGCGGGGTTTTCACCGGGGAGCTGTTTTTT.

This clone has only a few counts. The rearrangement joins TRBV7-9 to TRBJ2-3, with 9 positions matching TRBD2. The CDR3 extends over 15 amino acids. Germline values: CDR1 SEHNR, CDR2 FQNEAQ (reference sequence). Unmatched junction bases numbered 6, after V lost 3 bases and J lost 5 bases. CDR3 residues: CASSFGGRAQDTQYF. In DNA form, the CDR3 reads TGTGCCAGCAGCTTTGGCGGGAGGGCCCAAGATACGCAGTATTTT.

The V and J genes are TRBV18 and TRBJ1-1; possibly TRBD1 for D (6 bases). V lost 5 bases, J lost 1 base, and 14 bases lay in between. The germline gives CDR1 KGHSH, CDR2 LQKENI. The CDR3 loop spans 15 amino acids. The CDR3 coding sequence is TGTGCCAGCTCATGGGACACCGATAGGAACACTGAAGCTTTCTTT. This codes for CASSWDTDRNTEAFF. The complete variable domain, with remaining parts taken from reference TRBV18 and TRBJ1-1, reads NAGVMQNPRHLVRRRGQEARLRCSPMKGHSHVYWYRQLPEEGLKFMVYLQKENIIDESGMPKERFSAEFPKEGPSILRIQQVVRGDSAAYFCASSWDTDRNTEAFFGQGTRLTVV.

V is TRBV4-2 and J is TRBJ2-4, with TRBD2 matching over 9 bases. The germline V gene encodes CDR1 LGHNA and CDR2 YNFKEQ. The length of the CDR3 is 17 residues. The V segment lost 0 bases and the J segment 4 bases; nucleotides outside the gene matches: 7. The CDR3 protein is CASSQDASGRQKNIQYF. The CDR3 region has the DNA TGTGCCAGCAGCCAAGACGCAAGCGGGAGGCAAAAAAACATTCAGTACTTC.

The chain combines TRBV4-1 with TRBJ2-3; 9 nucleotides match TRBD2. The CDR3 has 17 residues. Germline CDR1 is MGHRA and CDR2 is YSYEKL. Germline trimming cut 4 bases from V and 2 bases from J; bases unmatched to any gene: 10. The CDR3 is CASSRKEGGGATDTQYF. The CDR3 bases are TGCGCCAGCAGCCGGAAAGAGGGCGGGGGGGCCACAGATACGCAGTATTTT.